This T cell receptor beta chain was sequenced for a study of shared T cell receptors in the human thymus. The germline CDR1 and CDR2 sequences are SGHAT and FQDESV (reference sequence). Between the trimmed V and J ends, which lost 5 bases and 1 base, there was a span of 20 bases. The CDR3 sequence is 18 residues long. The table came from immunoSEQ multiplex PCR; TCRdb's copy has only in-frame clones and leaves some out. Of hundreds of thousands of clones in the sample, about 89% were seen once. This sample also belongs to another study, concerning human thymus T cells.

The sequenced sample was thymocytes. The clonotype comes from a boy in the first two years of life with a congenital heart defect. This sequence joins TRBV11-1 and TRBJ2-2, with TRBD2 as a possible D gene (7 bases). CDR3 sequence: CASSRRLRGAVNTGELFF. CDR3 sequence (DNA): TGTGCCAGCAGCCGACGGCTCCGGGGGGCCGTGAACACCGGGGAGCTGTTTTTT.